This T cell receptor beta chain originates from a study of CD8+CD57+ T cells in acquired aplastic anemia. Study-level information: The study obtained an average of around 3.4 ug of DNA from sorted CD4+ and CD8+ cells. Study results and caveats: Patients shared around 31 CD8+ CDR3 sequences with controls.

Comment on this clonotype: Its antigen is currently unknown.

The patients chosen for sequencing had shown expansion of CD8+CD57+ cells (detected by flow cytometry). Genomic DNA served as template for TCR beta VDJ and CDR3 profiling. TCRdb re-called the reads with MiXCR, one entry per CDR3 protein. The data show roughly 170,000 distinct CDR3 sequences, around 50% seen once. CDR1 is LNHDA and CDR2 is SQIVND in the germline V gene (reference sequence). The V end was cut by 0 bases, the J end by 6 bases, with 15 bases between. The CDR3 is 16 residues long. Sequencing was performed on sorted CD4+, CD8+, or CD8+CD57+ T cells (not recorded which) from PBMCs. The TCR sequence derives from a human donor with aplastic anemia. The chain links TRBV19 to TRBJ1-5, with D possibly matching TRBD1 (5 bases). The CDR3 sequence is CASSIDLVQGGQPQHF. Written as DNA, the CDR3 is TGTGCCAGTAGTATAGATTTGGTCCAGGGAGGTCAGCCCCAGCATTTT.